The entry that follows covers one T cell receptor beta chain sequence. This sample was taken from a study of blood T cell repertoires in COVID-19. Looked up from germline, CDR1 is MGHDK and CDR2 is SYGVNS. The CDR3 runs to 13 residues. V lost 3 bases, J lost 7 bases, and 12 bases lay in between. Data came from immunoSEQ multiplex PCR; TCRdb stores just in-frame clones and leaves some out. Here the sample spans some 120,000 clones, more than 90% being singletons. The chain is built from TRBV25-1 and TRBJ1-2; D uncertain. The sample consisted of peripheral blood. The sequence was collected from a man aged 45-65 years with active COVID-19. CDR3 sequence: CASSESRGSGYTF. The CDR3 DNA reads TGTGCCAGCAGTGAGAGTAGAGGGAGTGGCTACACCTTC.